The 17 T cell receptor beta chains reported below all come from one sample, sequenced in a study of HIV-infected children after antiretroviral therapy interruption. Unique molecular identifiers were included in an RNA-based 3' RACE TCR library. TCRdb called the 3' RACE reads again in MiXCR, with one record for every CDR3 protein. The data show 40,000 to 55,000 distinct CDR3 sequences, around 4.1% seen once. Treatment given: PENTA 11 planned treatment interruption arm or continuous ART arm. This specimen was CD45RA+ CD4+ T cells from PBMCs, pooled from several time points, taken from a donor given antiretroviral therapy, either interrupted or continuous. Subset specified: naive CD4+ CD45RA+ CD45RO- T cells. The source of these receptors is a pool of human donors with HIV.

The table lists this clonotype with many counts. The J gene is TRBJ2-1, the V gene TRBV5-1, with 7 bases identical to TRBD2. J gave up 2 bases and V 3 bases, and 5 bases lay outside the gene matches. In germline, CDR1 is SGHRS, CDR2 YFSETQ. This CDR3 has 15 residues. The CDR3 DNA reads TGCGCCAGCAGCTACTACAGCGGGGCCTACAATGAGCAGTTCTTC. It yields the protein CASSYYSGAYNEQFF.

This clonotype showed up many times. This chain uses TRBV11-2 with TRBJ1-3; 9 bases are shared with TRBD1. Per the germline V gene, CDR1 is SGHAT and CDR2 is FQNNGV. The trim removed 5 bases at V and 9 bases at J, leaving 17 bases unmatched. The CDR3 extends over 17 amino acids. CDR3 protein: CASSPRKTGQGIPTIYF. In DNA form, the CDR3 reads TGTGCCAGCAGCCCTAGAAAAACGGGACAGGGAATCCCCACCATATATTTT. The full variable domain, completed using reference TRBV11-2 and TRBJ1-3, is EAGVAQSPRYKIIEKRQSVAFWCNPISGHATLYWYQQILGQGPKLLIQFQNNGVVDDSQLPKDRFSAERLKGVDSTLKIQPAKLEDSAVYLCASSPRKTGQGIPTIYFGEGSWLTVV.

This clonotype was detected ten times or more. The chain carries TRBV24-1 and TRBJ2-1; 16 nucleotides match TRBD2. CDR1 is KGHDR, CDR2 SFDVKD, per germline. The V segment lost 3 bases and the J segment 7 bases; nucleotides outside the gene matches: 8. The CDR3 length is 18 residues. CDR3 in amino acids: CATSDPGTSGGVWNEQFF. As DNA, the CDR3 is TGTGCCACCAGTGATCCTGGGACTAGCGGGGGGGTTTGGAATGAGCAGTTCTTC.

This clonotype was detected many times. The CDR3 DNA reads as TGTGCCAGCAGCTTGGTGGGGGCCGGGGATTCACCCCTCCACTTT. Its protein is CASSLVGAGDSPLHF. V and J are TRBV5-4 and TRBJ1-6; a possible D gene is TRBD1 (6 bases). Trimming removed 0 bases from V and 8 bases from J, with 12 bases in between. The V gene's germline CDR1 is SGHNT and CDR2 YYREEE (reference sequence). There are 15 residues in the CDR3.

The V and J genes are TRBV5-5 and TRBJ1-5; D unclear. There are 15 residues in the CDR3. From germline, CDR1 is SGHKS and CDR2 YYEKEE (reference sequence). Trimming cost V 4 bases and J 8 bases, with 19 bases left between them. CDR3 loop: CASSQLGSGWEPQHF. In nucleotides, the CDR3 is TGTGCCAGCAGCCAATTGGGCAGCGGGTGGGAGCCCCAGCATTTT.

This clonotype has ten or more counts. The chain carries TRBV28 and TRBJ1-1; D is perhaps TRBD1 (5 bases). The CDR3 runs 13 residues. CDR1 and CDR2 (germline): MDHEN, SYDVKM. Trimming left V 11 bases short and J 4 bases short, with 17 bases between. For the CDR3, the DNA is TGTGCCGGCTGCCCAGCCGGGACCACTGAAGCTTTCTTT. Amino acids: CAGCPAGTTEAFF.

V is TRBV6-6 and J is TRBJ1-1; D ambiguous. CDR3 length: 12 residues. The ends were cut back, 2 bases at V and 3 bases at J, with 4 bases in the middle. Germline V CDR1 and CDR2: MNHNY, SVGAGI (reference sequence). The CDR3 loop is CASSYGHTEAFF. The CDR3, as DNA: TGTGCCAGCAGTTACGGTCACACTGAAGCTTTCTTT.

This clonotype was recorded at least ten times. The rearrangement joins TRBV5-1 to TRBJ2-1; D possibly corresponds to TRBD1 (5 bases). The germline V gene encodes CDR1 SGHRS and CDR2 YFSETQ. V shed 2 bases and J shed 1 base, with 7 bases lying between them. The CDR3 covers 14 residues. CDR3 in amino acids: CASSFDRSYNEQFF. Here the CDR3 DNA reads TGCGCCAGCAGCTTCGACAGATCCTACAATGAGCAGTTCTTC.

The CDR3 loop reads CASGPGANVLTF. CDR3 DNA sequence: TGTGCTAGTGGTCCCGGGGCCAACGTCCTGACTTTC. The chain couples TRBV12-5 to TRBJ2-6; D is ambiguous. Germline V CDR1 and CDR2: LGHNT, FRNRAP. This CDR3 has 12 amino acids. Trimming cost V 5 bases and J 4 bases, with 3 bases left between them.

This clonotype has at least ten counts. This chain uses TRBV7-2 with TRBJ1-6; D possibly corresponds to TRBD1 (5 bases). Germline values: CDR1 SGHTA, CDR2 FQGNSA. The CDR3 covers 15 residues. V shed 2 bases and J shed 3 bases, with 8 bases lying between them. In nucleotides, the CDR3 is TGTGCCAGCAGCTTACAGGGTGTCTATAATTCACCCCTCCACTTT. Its translation: CASSLQGVYNSPLHF.

This clonotype has more than one count but fewer than ten. The DNA of the CDR3 is TGTGCCAGCAGTAAACAGGGGCCCTACAATGAGCAGTTCTTC. Its translation: CASSKQGPYNEQFF. This sequence joins TRBV6-1 and TRBJ2-1; 7 positions agree with TRBD1. The CDR3 runs 14 residues. Per germline, CDR1 MNHNS and CDR2 SASEGT. With V trimmed by 5 bases and J by 2 bases, 3 bases remained unmatched.

The rearrangement joins TRBV24-1 to TRBJ2-1; D gene ambiguous. The CDR3 covers 13 residues. Per the germline V gene, CDR1 is KGHDR and CDR2 is SFDVKD. Trimming shortened V by 9 bases and J by 1 base, and 9 bases separated the two germline ends. CDR3 DNA: TGTGCCACCGCGGCCGAGTCCTACAATGAGCAGTTCTTC. Translated: CATAAESYNEQFF.

This clonotype was counted between two and nine times. The chain employs TRBV19 and TRBJ1-4, with 9 bases identical to TRBD1. Germline V CDR1 and CDR2: LNHDA, SQIVND (reference sequence). With V trimmed by 5 bases and J by 7 bases, 5 bases remained unmatched. This CDR3 region has 14 residues. The CDR3 DNA follows: TGTGCCAGTAGTTTGGACAGGGGAGGTGAAAAACTGTTTTTT. It codes for CASSLDRGGEKLFF. Looking up the rest from reference TRBV19 and TRBJ1-4 gives the full variable domain: DGGITQSPKYLFRKEGQNVTLSCEQNLNHDAMYWYRQDPGQGLRLIYYSQIVNDFQKGDIAEGYSVSREKKESFPLTVTSAQKNPTAFYLCASSLDRGGEKLFFGSGTQLSVL.

This clonotype was recorded many times. The V call is TRBV11-2, the J call TRBJ1-5; D not resolved. The germline V gene has CDR1 SGHAT and CDR2 FQNNGV. Deletions cut 0 bases from V and 6 bases from J, with 6 bases between. The CDR3 length is 13 residues. The CDR3 DNA is TGTGCCAGCAGCTTAGAGCCGGGTCAGCCCCAGCATTTT. This translates into CASSLEPGQPQHF.

The chain joins TRBV19 to TRBJ1-5; the D is unclear. The CDR3 sequence is 12 residues long. V lost 2 bases and J lost 7, with 6 bases in between. Germline CDR1 is LNHDA and CDR2 is SQIVND (reference sequence). Here the CDR3 reads CASSIIGQPQHF. The CDR3 bases are TGTGCCAGTAGTATAATCGGGCAGCCCCAGCATTTT.

There are many counts of this clonotype. The genes are TRBV6-6 and TRBJ1-5; D might be TRBD1 (6 bases). The CDR3 is made up of 13 amino acids. Deletions cut 5 bases from V and 2 bases from J, with 7 bases between. CDR1 is MNHNY and CDR2 is SVGAGI in the germline V gene (reference sequence). In DNA form, the CDR3 reads TGTGCCAGCAGTCCAGGGGGCAATCAGCCCCAGCATTTT. Its protein is CASSPGGNQPQHF.

This clonotype was observed a handful of times. This chain links TRBV12-3 or TRBV12-4 with TRBJ1-1; D is possibly TRBD1 (6 bases). V was trimmed by 4 bases and J by 4 bases, leaving 10 bases between them. This CDR3 comprises 13 residues. As DNA, the CDR3 is TGTGCCAGCAGTTGGGGGCGAGGCACTGAAGCTTTCTTT. This codes for CASSWGRGTEAFF.